This passage covers 9 T cell receptor beta chains from one sample sequenced in a study of type 1 and type 2 diabetes patients (TCRdb year 2016). Sequencing took place on an Illumina MiSeq. For TCRbeta CDR3 amplification, the template was genomic DNA taken from the sorted T cell subsets. Multiplex PCR with 30 forward and 13 reverse primers amplified the TCRbeta CDR3 region. TCRdb redid the processing of the public reads, applying fastp at Q25 and MiXCR, and retained in-frame beta chains. A single entry per CDR3 protein holds the most common genes and DNA from its merged rows. The sample yields approximately 260,000 distinct CDR3 sequences; around 47% were counted once. Clones ranked in the top ten supply around 15% of the sample. The sequenced sample was peripheral blood mononuclear cells (PBMCs). The source is a young man with type 2 diabetes.

The V gene is TRBV27, the J gene TRBJ2-7; no clear D. Germline V CDR1 and CDR2: MNHEY, SMNVEV (reference sequence). This CDR3 has 13 amino acids. V was cut by 6 bases and J by 1 base, with 10 bases left in between. The CDR3 DNA reads TGTGCCAGCAGGACCCAAGGTTCCTACGAGCAGTACTTC. It yields the protein CASRTQGSYEQYF.

The CDR3 DNA is TGCAGTGCTGATAGCGGGAGGCGAACCTACAATGAGCAGTTCTTC. It is translated as CSADSGRRTYNEQFF. The chain joins TRBV20-1 to TRBJ2-1, with 10 bases fitting TRBD2. The CDR3 is 15 amino acids. The germline V gene has CDR1 DFQATT and CDR2 SNEGSKA (reference sequence). V lost 5 bases, J lost 2 bases, and 6 bases stayed unmatched.

A word on this clonotype: One junction end disagrees with the germline gene, perhaps due to a read error. CDR3 amino acids: CACSTGAAYEQYF. CDR3 nucleotides: TGTGCCTGCAGCACCGGGGCAGCGTACGAGCAGTACTTC. The V call is TRBV13, the J call TRBJ2-7; either TRBD1 or TRBD2 may supply D (5 bases each). Germline V gives CDR1 PRHDT, CDR2 FYEKMQ (reference sequence). The CDR3 length is 13 residues.

The gene calls are TRBV7-2 and TRBJ2-7; TRBD1 agrees at 8 bases. The CDR3 has 16 amino acids. Germline values: CDR1 SGHTA, CDR2 FQGNSA. J was trimmed by 3 bases and V by 4 bases; bases with no gene match: 11. CDR3 sequence (DNA): TGTGCCAGCAGCTCAGACGTTGGGGACAGGTACTACGAGCAGTACTTC. Translating gives CASSSDVGDRYYEQYF. Based on the CDR3 plus reference TRBV7-2 and TRBJ2-7, the full variable domain is GAGVSQSPSNKVTEKGKDVELRCDPISGHTALYWYRQSLGQGLEFLIYFQGNSAPDKSGLPSDRFSAERTGGSVSTLTIQRTQQEDSAVYLCASSSDVGDRYYEQYFGPGTRLTVT.

This clonotype came up a few times. The chain employs TRBV18 and TRBJ2-2, with D tentatively TRBD1 (6 bases). The V gene's germline CDR1 is KGHSH and CDR2 LQKENI. The CDR3 runs to 15 residues. Trimming took off 4 bases at V and 6 bases at J, with 15 bases between the two ends. CDR3 sequence reads: CASSQQGRAAGELFF. The CDR3 DNA reads as TGTGCCAGCTCACAACAGGGTCGAGCCGCCGGGGAGCTGTTTTTT.

The chain is built from TRBV19 and TRBJ2-6; D remains ambiguous. The CDR3 totals 15 residues. V lost 11 bases and J 0 bases, leaving 14 bases between the germline ends. Germline V CDR1 and CDR2: LNHDA, SQIVND (reference sequence). Written as DNA, the CDR3 is TGTGCCTCTCGTGAGGTCAGCTCTGGGGCCAACGTCCTGACTTTC. This encodes CASREVSSGANVLTF.

The rearrangement links TRBV7-2 to TRBJ2-7, with D possibly TRBD1 on 6 matching bases. Germline V gives CDR1 SGHTA, CDR2 FQGNSA. V shed 6 bases and J shed 3 bases, with 18 bases lying between them. This CDR3 is 15 amino acids long. CDR3 sequence: CASSGRGQQNYEQYF. The CDR3 DNA is TGTGCCAGCAGTGGCAGGGGCCAACAGAACTACGAGCAGTACTTC.

This clonotype has just a few counts. The chain recombines TRBV9 with TRBJ1-4; 7 bases are shared with TRBD1. V shed 6 bases, J shed 7 bases, and the junction held 12 bases outside the gene matches. The CDR3 has 15 amino acids. Germline CDR1 is SGDLS and CDR2 is YYNGEE. The CDR3: CASTRAGTAGEKLFF. CDR3 nucleotide sequence: TGTGCCAGCACTCGTGCCGGGACAGCGGGTGAAAAACTGTTTTTT.

The chain has TRBV2 and TRBJ2-7, with D tentatively TRBD1 or TRBD2 (5 bases each). CDR1 SNHLY and CDR2 FYNNEI come from the germline V gene. The length of the CDR3 is 14 residues. Trimming shortened V by 6 bases and J by 3 bases, and 15 bases separated the two germline ends. In DNA, the CDR3 is TGTGCCAGCAGAACCCCCGGGACGGGCTACGAGCAGTACTTC. Protein: CASRTPGTGYEQYF.